Listed below are T cell receptor beta chains from one sample, sequenced in a study of graft-versus-host responses after intestinal transplantation. Which antigens these TCRs recognize remains unknown. Only in-frame clones appear in the TCRdb table, and some are missing; sequencing was by immunoSEQ multiplex PCR. This table has 90,000 to 130,000 clones, 80% to 95% appearing once. The sequences come from unstimulated CD8+ T cells sorted from spleen or lymph node cells, collected before intestinal transplant. The receptors derive from a human donor who received an intestinal transplant. Both conserved end residues are part of each CDR3. D genes are given only for firm matches. Part of the rows lack a size; the others show once, few, many or a class for expanded clones.

D	V	size	J	CDR3	DNA
.	TRBV7-9	.	TRBJ2-2	CASSPHGGAVNTGELFF	TGTGCCAGCAGCCCCCATGGTGGGGCTGTGAACACCGGGGAGCTGTTTTTT
TRBD1	TRBV27	once	TRBJ2-7	CASSQQGYEQYF	TGTGCCAGCAGTCAACAGGGGTACGAGCAGTACTTC
.	TRBV9	.	TRBJ2-1	CASSATPRTTTNEQFF	TGTGCCAGCAGCGCTACCCCAAGGACTACCACGAATGAGCAGTTCTTC
TRBD1	TRBV7-9	once	TRBJ1-1	CASSPDRAKGTEAFF	TGTGCCAGCAGCCCGGACAGGGCAAAGGGCACTGAAGCTTTCTTT
.	TRBV7-3	.	TRBJ1-1	CASSPTGSENTEAFF	TGTGCCAGCAGCCCGACAGGTTCAGAGAACACTGAAGCTTTCTTT
TRBD1	TRBV7-9	.	TRBJ2-1	CASSPSDRGDEQFF	TGTGCCAGCAGCCCCTCGGACAGGGGGGATGAGCAGTTCTTC
.	TRBV19	.	TRBJ2-7	CASSMGGAVTYEQYF	TGTGCCAGTAGTATGGGGGGAGCGGTAACCTACGAGCAGTACTTC
TRBD1	TRBV4-1	.	TRBJ2-6	CASTSRGQILSGANVLTF	TGCGCCAGCACCTCTAGGGGACAGATACTCTCTGGGGCCAACGTCCTGACTTTC
.	TRBV27	.	TRBJ2-1	CASSVTSSHYNEQFF	TGTGCCAGCAGCGTAACTAGCTCCCATTACAATGAGCAGTTCTTC
.	TRBV4-1	.	TRBJ2-3	CASSGAGSTDTQYF	TGCGCCAGCTCCGGCGCAGGGTCGACAGATACGCAGTATTTT
.	TRBV30	.	TRBJ2-7	CAWSVVYEQYF	TGTGCCTGGAGTGTAGTCTACGAGCAGTACTTC
TRBD1	TRBV29-1	.	TRBJ1-2	CSVGTGGLYGYTF	TGCAGCGTTGGGACAGGGGGCTTATATGGCTACACCTTC
TRBD1	TRBV9	.	TRBJ1-4	CASSGTGDEKLFF	TGTGCCAGCAGCGGGACAGGGGATGAAAAACTGTTTTTT
.	TRBV18	.	TRBJ2-7	CASSPPGGSYEQYF	TGTGCCAGCTCACCACCGGGGGGTTCCTACGAGCAGTACTTC
TRBD2	TRBV19	once	TRBJ2-3	CASSMTSGSSDTQYF	TGTGCCAGTAGTATGACTAGCGGGAGCTCAGATACGCAGTATTTT
.	TRBV2	.	TRBJ2-3	CASTPGARSPDTQYF	TGTGCCAGCACACCGGGGGCGCGATCTCCAGATACGCAGTATTTT
.	TRBV2	.	TRBJ2-7	CASFPSASSYEQYF	TGTGCCAGCTTTCCTAGTGCCAGCTCCTACGAGCAGTACTTC
.	TRBV5-6	once	TRBJ2-7	CASSLYDVSYEQYF	TGTGCCAGCAGCTTGTATGATGTTTCCTACGAGCAGTACTTC
.	TRBV9	once	TRBJ2-5	CASSGGASVQETQYF	TGTGCCAGCAGCGGGGGGGCTAGCGTTCAAGAGACCCAGTACTTC
.	TRBV30	.	TRBJ2-1	CACSGVGDEQFF	TGTGCCTGTTCTGGGGTCGGGGATGAGCAGTTCTTC
TRBD1	TRBV10-2	.	TRBJ1-1	CASSDFRDRGMNTEAFF	TGCGCCAGCAGTGATTTCCGGGACAGGGGAATGAACACTGAAGCTTTCTTT
.	TRBV6-4	.	TRBJ1-1	CASSLKQGFDTEAFF	TGTGCCAGCAGCTTAAAACAGGGTTTCGACACTGAAGCTTTCTTT
TRBD1	TRBV29-1	.	TRBJ1-2	CSVEGFDREDYGYTF	TGCAGCGTTGAGGGATTTGACAGGGAAGACTATGGCTACACCTTC
TRBD2	TRBV27	.	TRBJ2-7	CASSSGTSSYEQYF	TGTGCCAGCAGTTCCGGGACTAGCTCCTACGAGCAGTACTTC
.	TRBV9	.	TRBJ2-7	CASSGVGNLGDEQYF	TGTGCCAGCAGCGGGGTTGGCAATCTTGGCGACGAGCAGTACTTC
.	TRBV9	.	TRBJ1-2	CASSEGGTGGPRGYTF	TGTGCCAGCAGTGAAGGGGGTACGGGGGGACCGAGGGGCTACACCTTC